These T cell receptor beta chains were read from a single sample in a study of T cell responses to AZD1222 COVID-19 vaccine. The protocol was immunoSEQ multiplex PCR, while the TCRdb copy is restricted to in-frame clones and leaves out a portion. Of some 88,000 clones listed, about 91% were seen once; the top ten hold roughly 5.4%. The source was peripheral blood, collected on day 0 of AZD1222 vaccination. Receptors originate from an adult in good health. Each CDR3 is given with its conserved first and last residue. The order of the fields is clone size, D gene, J gene, V gene, CDR3 DNA, CDR3 protein. A D gene is named only where the DNA matches it firmly. Some rows mark clone size as missing; the rest say once, few, many or name a class of expanded clone.

NA NA TRBJ1-4 TRBV7-9 TGTGCCAGCAGCTTAGTACAGAGTAATGAAAAACTGTTTTTT CASSLVQSNEKLFF
NA NA TRBJ2-3 TRBV5-4 TGTGCCAGCAGGAGGTGGGGGGCGGGTTTGGATACGCAGTATTTT CASRRWGAGLDTQYF
NA NA TRBJ2-7 TRBV28 TGTGCCAGCAGTTTAGAAGGGATCCACGAGCAGTACTTC CASSLEGIHEQYF
few NA TRBJ2-2 TRBV7-2 TGTGCCAGCAGCTTAGACCCCTTAGGGGCCGGGGAGCTGTTTTTT CASSLDPLGAGELFF
NA NA TRBJ1-2 TRBV19 TGTGCCAGTAGTATAGCAAGGGGGGCCTACACCTTC CASSIARGAYTF
NA NA TRBJ1-2 TRBV5-1 TGCGCCAGCAGCTTGGAGGTTGGTGGCTATGGCTACACCTTC CASSLEVGGYGYTF
NA TRBD2 TRBJ2-5 TRBV18 TGTGCCAGCTCATGGATGACTAGCGGGCTTCCGCAAGAGACCCAGTACTTC CASSWMTSGLPQETQYF
NA NA TRBJ2-7 TRBV5-1 TGCGCCAGCAGCTCTCAACCCCAAGTGGGTAACGAGCAGTACTTC CASSSQPQVGNEQYF
NA NA TRBJ2-5 TRBV18 TGTGCCAGCTCACCACCGGCCCAAGAGACCCAGTACTTC CASSPPAQETQYF
NA NA TRBJ1-2 TRBV28 TGTGCCAGCAGTTTAAAGGCCCTGAATTATGGCTACACCTTC CASSLKALNYGYTF
once TRBD2 TRBJ2-7 TRBV5-4 TGTGCCAGCAGCTTGGATTTAGCGGGAGAAGGGTACGAGCAGTACTTC CASSLDLAGEGYEQYF